The 20 T cell receptor beta chains listed next were all sequenced from one sample in a study of T cells in Graves' hyperthyroidism and ophthalmopathy. The CDR3 regions of TCR beta were amplified from RNA transcripts. When the TCR CDR3 underwent first-round RT-PCR, the HTBI primer set was used. TCRdb analysed the multiplex PCR reads with MiXCR anew, one entry per CDR3 protein. The profile covers roughly 300,000 distinct CDR3 sequences, with around 20% appearing a single time and less than 65% taken by the ten largest. The sequenced sample consisted of blood. The source is a woman aged 50 to 65 with Graves' hyperthyroidism.

This chain joins TRBV10-3 and TRBJ2-7; 7 positions match TRBD1. This CDR3 spans 15 amino acids. Germline V CDR1 and CDR2: ENHRY, SYGVKD. With V trimmed by 6 bases and J by 2 bases, 10 bases remained unmatched. Written as DNA, the CDR3 is TGTGCCATCAGACCTGGACAGGCTCACCCCTACGAGCAGTACTTC. Residues: CAIRPGQAHPYEQYF.

Of note for this clonotype: A much larger clone is a single base away; this may be a read error. The chain links TRBV3-1 to TRBJ1-4; weak D call: TRBD1 (5 bases). The CDR3 totals 15 residues. Germline lookup yields CDR1 LGHDT and CDR2 YNNKEL (reference sequence). The CDR3 nucleotides are TGTGCCGGCAGTCGCAGGGTTGCAACTAATGAAAAACTGTTTTTT. It yields the protein CAGSRRVATNEKLFF.

The chain has TRBV20-1 and TRBJ2-5; D is unresolved. Germline V gives CDR1 DFQATT, CDR2 SNEGSKA (reference sequence). CDR3 size: 14 residues. Trimming shortened V by 6 bases and J by 4 bases, and 18 bases separated the two germline ends. The CDR3 loop is CSAAYDSQGETQYF. DNA of the CDR3: TGCAGTGCCGCTTACGATTCGCAAGGAGAGACCCAGTACTTC.

The chain joins TRBV19 to TRBJ2-2; maybe TRBD1 (5 bases). CDR1 and CDR2 from the germline V gene are LNHDA and SQIVND (reference sequence). CDR3 length: 15 amino acids. With 3 bases removed from V and 7 bases from J, the gap between germline ends came to 15 bases. The CDR3 spells CASSIPRAGHGELFF. The DNA for the CDR3 is TGTGCCAGTAGTATCCCCCGGGCCGGACACGGGGAGCTGTTTTTT.

The J gene is TRBJ2-6, the V gene TRBV3-1, with 8 bases aligning to TRBD2. Trimming cost V 3 bases and J 4 bases; bases outside gene matches: 8. CDR1 is LGHDT and CDR2 is YNNKEL in the germline V gene (reference sequence). The length of the CDR3 is 17 residues. The CDR3 is CASSQWTGGEGANVLTF. In nucleotides, the CDR3 is TGTGCCAGCAGCCAGTGGACGGGAGGGGAAGGGGCCAACGTCCTGACTTTC.

This clonotype was seen repeatedly, ten times or more. The genes are TRBV30 and TRBJ2-3; no clear D. CDR3 length equals 14 residues. Germline CDR1 is GTSNPN and CDR2 is SVGIG (reference sequence). V was cut by 0 bases and J by 4 bases, with 11 bases left in between. CDR3 in amino acids: CAWSVSATADTQYF. Here the CDR3 DNA reads TGTGCCTGGAGTGTGTCCGCAACGGCAGATACGCAGTATTTT.

The J gene is TRBJ2-7, the V gene TRBV2; unclear D gene. Germline assignment: CDR1 SNHLY and CDR2 FYNNEI. The V end was cut by 4 bases, the J end by 1 base, with 8 bases between. The CDR3 totals 13 residues. DNA of the CDR3: TGTGCCAGCAGTGTTGGGGTTTCCTACGAGCAGTACTTC. It is translated as CASSVGVSYEQYF. The complete variable domain, with remaining parts taken from reference TRBV2 and TRBJ2-7, reads EPEVTQTPSHQVTQMGQEVILRCVPISNHLYFYWYRQILGQKVEFLVSFYNNEISEKSEIFDDQFSVERPDGSNFTLKIRSTKLEDSAMYFCASSVGVSYEQYFGPGTRLTVT.

This clonotype occurred a few times. The chain links TRBV19 to TRBJ1-5; 9 bases align to TRBD1. Germline V gives CDR1 LNHDA, CDR2 SQIVND (reference sequence). J was trimmed by 9 bases and V by 4 bases; bases with no gene match: 10. CDR3 length: 15 amino acids. As DNA, the CDR3 is TGTGCCAGTAGTACAACAGGGGGCGCGGGACGGCCCCAGCATTTT. Translated, it gives CASSTTGGAGRPQHF.

This clonotype was recorded many times. The chain carries TRBV28 and TRBJ1-5; maybe TRBD1 (6 bases). The CDR3 spans 17 residues. The germline V gene encodes CDR1 MDHEN and CDR2 SYDVKM. Trimming shortened V by 5 bases and J by 5 bases, and 22 bases separated the two germline ends. CDR3 nucleotide sequence: TGTGCCAGCAGTCCACTTATACCCACAGGGACTGATCAGCCCCAGCATTTT. Translating gives CASSPLIPTGTDQPQHF.

This chain uses TRBV19 with TRBJ2-1; TRBD1 aligns across 11 bases. The germline V gene encodes CDR1 LNHDA and CDR2 SQIVND (reference sequence). After removal of 5 bases from V and 7 bases from J, the junction contained 7 bases not matched to a gene. CDR3 length equals 15 residues. For the CDR3, the DNA is TGTGCCAGTAGTGTCCGGGACAGGGGGAAGAATGAGCAGTTCTTC. It is translated as CASSVRDRGKNEQFF. Looking up the rest from reference TRBV19 and TRBJ2-1 gives the full variable domain: DGGITQSPKYLFRKEGQNVTLSCEQNLNHDAMYWYRQDPGQGLRLIYYSQIVNDFQKGDIAEGYSVSREKKESFPLTVTSAQKNPTAFYLCASSVRDRGKNEQFFGPGTRLTVL.

This clonotype came up many times. The rearrangement links TRBV19 to TRBJ1-1; D perhaps matches TRBD1 (5 bases). CDR1 is LNHDA and CDR2 is SQIVND in the germline V gene (reference sequence). This CDR3 contains 16 residues. With 3 bases removed from V and 1 base from J, the gap between germline ends came to 15 bases. The CDR3 DNA follows: TGTGCCAGTAGTATCCGCGGGGTCGGGGGGAACACTGAAGCTTTCTTT. Protein: CASSIRGVGGNTEAFF.

The rearrangement links TRBV14 to TRBJ2-2; the D gene is possibly TRBD2 (6 bases). V was clipped by 2 bases and J by 4 bases, with 11 bases between them. This CDR3 is built from 15 residues. Per the germline V gene, CDR1 is SGHDN and CDR2 is FVKESK. The CDR3 DNA reads as TGTGCCAGCAGCCAACTGCGGGGTTCCACCGGGGAGCTGTTTTTT. It is translated as CASSQLRGSTGELFF.

This clonotype was counted at least ten times. The chain links TRBV12-3 or TRBV12-4 to TRBJ2-1; possibly TRBD2 for D (5 bases). CDR3 length equals 11 residues. With 3 bases removed from V and 10 bases from J, the gap between germline ends came to 7 bases. The CDR3 spells CASSLRVEQFF. The CDR3 DNA reads as TGTGCCAGCAGTTTGAGGGTAGAGCAGTTCTTC.

In its sample, this clonotype was seen many times. This rearrangement joins TRBV6-1 to TRBJ1-1; a weak D match, TRBD1 (5 bases). Trimming cost V 0 bases and J 1 base, with 6 bases left between them. The CDR3 spans 14 residues. Germline-derived CDR1 and CDR2 are MNHNS and SASEGT. CDR3 residues: CASSEAGGNTEAFF. The CDR3 nucleotides are TGTGCCAGCAGTGAAGCCGGGGGGAACACTGAAGCTTTCTTT.

This clonotype has at least ten counts. The V and J genes are TRBV12-3 or TRBV12-4 and TRBJ1-2; TRBD1 agrees at 7 bases. With V trimmed by 6 bases and J by 4 bases, 5 bases remained unmatched. The length of the CDR3 is 13 residues. DNA of the CDR3: TGTGCCAGCAGCGCCGGGACAGCCTATGGCTACACCTTC. It yields the protein CASSAGTAYGYTF.

This clonotype was counted many times. The chain uses TRBV20-1 and TRBJ2-3; 14 bases are shared with TRBD2. CDR3 length: 17 amino acids. Germline assignment: CDR1 DFQATT and CDR2 SNEGSKA (reference sequence). The V and J ends lost 5 bases and 4 bases, in that order; junction bases with no gene match: 11. The CDR3 protein is CSALTRLAGGGSDTQYF. CDR3 bases: TGCAGTGCTCTTACTAGACTAGCGGGAGGGGGCTCAGATACGCAGTATTTT.

The chain has TRBV2 and TRBJ2-3; TRBD2 is a possible D gene (7 bases). Germline CDR1 and CDR2: SNHLY and FYNNEI. The V gene lost 8 bases and the J gene lost 2 bases, with 11 bases spanning the gap. The CDR3 consists of 13 residues. CDR3 sequence (DNA): TGTGCCAGCCCCGGGGGGCCCACAGATACGCAGTATTTT. It codes for CASPGGPTDTQYF.

This clonotype was detected many times. This rearrangement joins TRBV6-1 to TRBJ1-1, with D perhaps TRBD1 (6 bases). Germline assignment: CDR1 MNHNS and CDR2 SASEGT. The CDR3 has 12 residues. V was pared by 6 bases and J by 7 bases, with 12 bases between. CDR3 protein: CASSSGVGEAFF. In DNA form, the CDR3 reads TGTGCCAGCAGCTCAGGGGTGGGTGAAGCTTTCTTT.

This clonotype occurred many times. The CDR3 DNA is TGCGCCAGCAGCATCTTGCCGGGACAAAGCTCCTACGAGCAGTACTTC. Encoded protein: CASSILPGQSSYEQYF. This chain links TRBV5-1 with TRBJ2-7; possibly TRBD1 for D (6 bases). The V gene lost 4 bases and the J gene lost 0 bases, with 17 bases spanning the gap. Looked up from germline, CDR1 is SGHRS and CDR2 is YFSETQ. This CDR3 is 16 amino acids long.

This clonotype was counted a single time. This may arise from a read error, as a much more abundant clone is one base away. The V and J genes are TRBV19 and TRBJ1-1; tentative D call: TRBD1 (6 bases). This CDR3 has 15 residues. Per the germline V gene, CDR1 is LNHDA and CDR2 is SQIVND (reference sequence). The ends were cut back, 6 bases at V and 0 bases at J, with 14 bases in the middle. CDR3 bases: TGTGCCAGTAGGTGGACAGCGAAGATGAACACTGAAGCTTTCTTT. This sequence encodes CASRWTAKMNTEAFF. Combining the CDR3 with reference TRBV19 and TRBJ1-1 gives the whole variable domain DGGITQSPKYLFRKEGQNVTLSCEQNLNHDAMYWYRQDPGQGLRLIYYSQIVNDFQKGDIAEGYSVSREKKESFPLTVTSAQKNPTAFYLCASRWTAKMNTEAFFGQGTRLTVV.